These T cell receptor beta chains were read from a single sample in a study of read filtering for tumor transcriptome and immune sequencing. TCRdb reprocessed the reads with MiXCR, giving one entry per CDR3 protein. The data show around 140,000 distinct CDR3 sequences, less than 15% seen once. The sequenced material came from a population of CD138-negative cells sorted from bone marrow. The receptors shown here come from a donor over 35 with multiple myeloma. Each CDR3 is given with its conserved first and last residue. The D gene is left open where the match is weak. Clone size appears in some rows only: once, few, many, or a class for an expanded clone.

J: TRBJ1-1
size: -
V: TRBV23-1
D: -
CDR3: CASSHRDTHTEAFF
DNA: TGCGCCAGCAGTCACCGGGACACCCACACTGAAGCTTTCTTT

J: TRBJ2-2
size: many
V: TRBV12-3/TRBV12-4
D: -
CDR3: CASSSGGHLNTGELFF
DNA: TGTGCCAGCAGTTCCGGGGGACATTTAAACACCGGGGAGCTGTTTTTT

J: TRBJ2-2
size: many
V: TRBV20-1
D: TRBD2
CDR3: CSARDRLAGLNTGELFF
DNA: TGCAGTGCTAGAGATCGACTAGCGGGGTTGAACACCGGGGAGCTGTTTTTT

J: TRBJ2-1
size: many
V: TRBV6-2/TRBV6-3
D: -
CDR3: CASSRYTAGNEQFF
DNA: TGTGCCAGCAGCAGGTATACTGCGGGCAATGAGCAGTTCTTC

J: TRBJ2-1
size: -
V: TRBV3-1
D: -
CDR3: CASSLLTGEQFF
DNA: TGTGCCAGCAGCCTCCTGACCGGCGAGCAGTTCTTC

J: TRBJ1-2
size: many
V: TRBV12-3/TRBV12-4
D: -
CDR3: CASSRLGSYGYTF
DNA: TGTGCCAGCAGCCGTTTAGGTAGCTATGGCTACACCTTC

J: TRBJ2-5
size: many
V: TRBV7-3
D: -
CDR3: CASSSRGGRETQYF
DNA: TGTGCCAGCAGTTCTAGGGGGGGAAGGGAGACCCAGTACTTC

J: TRBJ2-7
size: many
V: TRBV6-5
D: -
CDR3: CASSYSAAHEQYF
DNA: TGTGCCAGCAGTTACTCAGCTGCCCACGAGCAGTACTTC

J: TRBJ2-1
size: many
V: TRBV7-2
D: -
CDR3: CASSYLFNEQFF
DNA: TGTGCCAGCAGTTACTTGTTCAATGAGCAGTTCTTC

J: TRBJ1-1
size: many
V: TRBV20-1
D: -
CDR3: CSAPRGWNTEAFF
DNA: TGCAGTGCTCCCAGAGGGTGGAACACTGAAGCTTTCTTT

J: TRBJ2-7
size: many
V: TRBV30
D: -
CDR3: CAWRTGALVREQYF
DNA: TGTGCCTGGAGGACAGGAGCCCTTGTAAGGGAGCAGTACTTC

J: TRBJ1-1
size: many
V: TRBV19
D: -
CDR3: CASSIQRNTEAFF
DNA: TGTGCCAGTAGTATACAGAGGAACACTGAAGCTTTCTTT

J: TRBJ2-1
size: -
V: TRBV5-4
D: -
CDR3: CASSSGGGVEYNEQFF
DNA: TGTGCCAGCAGCTCCGGAGGGGGGGTAGAGTACAATGAGCAGTTCTTC

J: TRBJ2-1
size: many
V: TRBV27
D: TRBD2
CDR3: CASTPKSGVGGNEQFF
DNA: TGTGCCAGCACCCCGAAGAGCGGGGTGGGGGGGAATGAGCAGTTCTTC

J: TRBJ2-6
size: many
V: TRBV29-1
D: TRBD1
CDR3: CSVGHRGPSGANVLTF
DNA: TGCAGCGTTGGTCACAGGGGTCCCTCTGGGGCCAACGTCCTGACTTTC

J: TRBJ1-1
size: many
V: TRBV29-1
D: TRBD1
CDR3: CSVEKPGEKGGIFTEAFF
DNA: TGCAGCGTTGAAAAACCCGGTGAGAAAGGGGGCATCTTCACTGAAGCTTTCTTT

J: TRBJ2-3
size: few
V: TRBV20-1
D: TRBD2
CDR3: CSAYSGDNPSTDTQYF
DNA: TGCAGTGCTTATAGCGGGGACAACCCTAGCACAGATACGCAGTATTTT

J: TRBJ2-5
size: -
V: TRBV30
D: -
CDR3: CAWSGTGEASRGAQYF
DNA: TGTGCCTGGAGTGGAACAGGGGAGGCTTCTCGAGGGGCCCAGTACTTC

J: TRBJ2-1
size: many
V: TRBV20-1
D: TRBD2
CDR3: CSAWGTSGVNNEQFF
DNA: TGCAGTGCTTGGGGGACTAGCGGGGTTAACAATGAGCAGTTCTTC

J: TRBJ2-1
size: -
V: TRBV6-5
D: -
CDR3: CASRRVNEQFF
DNA: TGTGCCAGCAGGAGAGTCAATGAGCAGTTCTTC

J: TRBJ2-1
size: many
V: TRBV29-1
D: -
CDR3: CSAEGLSYNEQFF
DNA: TGCAGCGCGGAGGGTCTTTCCTACAATGAGCAGTTCTTC

J: TRBJ1-5
size: many
V: TRBV19
D: -
CDR3: CASRREGQSNQPQHF
DNA: TGTGCCAGTAGAAGAGAGGGACAAAGCAATCAGCCCCAGCATTTT

J: TRBJ1-1
size: -
V: TRBV10-2
D: -
CDR3: CASSGGGTEAFF
DNA: TGCGCCAGCAGTGGGGGAGGCACTGAAGCTTTCTTT

J: TRBJ1-4
size: many
V: TRBV27
D: -
CDR3: CASSLQKKNEKLFF
DNA: TGTGCCAGCAGCTTACAGAAGAAGAATGAAAAACTGTTTTTT

J: TRBJ2-1
size: many
V: TRBV29-1
D: TRBD2
CDR3: CSAGLAGGQNEQFF
DNA: TGCAGCGCCGGACTAGCGGGAGGTCAGAATGAGCAGTTCTTC

J: TRBJ2-1
size: -
V: TRBV5-1
D: -
CDR3: CASSEFNEQFF
DNA: TGCGCCAGCAGCGAGTTCAATGAGCAGTTCTTC

J: TRBJ2-2
size: many
V: TRBV18
D: -
CDR3: CASSLTTGYTGELFF
DNA: TGTGCCAGCTCACTAACGACAGGCTACACCGGGGAGCTGTTTTTT

J: TRBJ1-1
size: many
V: TRBV29-1
D: -
CDR3: CSVEVGLANTEAFF
DNA: TGCAGCGTTGAAGTCGGCCTAGCGAACACTGAAGCTTTCTTT